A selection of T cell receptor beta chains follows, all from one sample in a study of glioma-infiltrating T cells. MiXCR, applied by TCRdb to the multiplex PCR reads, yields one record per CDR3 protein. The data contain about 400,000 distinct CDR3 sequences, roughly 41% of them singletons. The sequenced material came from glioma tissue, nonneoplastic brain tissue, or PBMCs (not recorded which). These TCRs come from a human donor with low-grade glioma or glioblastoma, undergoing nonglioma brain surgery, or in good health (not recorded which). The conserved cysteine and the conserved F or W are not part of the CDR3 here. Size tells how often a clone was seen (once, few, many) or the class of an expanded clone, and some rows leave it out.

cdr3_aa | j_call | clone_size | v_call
ASTFRGNLAGTYEQY | TRBJ2-7 | few | TRBV6-1
SARVGGQRIQPQH | TRBJ1-5 | - | TRBV20-1
ASSLQDQQTQY | TRBJ2-5 | - | TRBV6-1
ASGTADSNQPQH | TRBJ1-5 | - | TRBV5-4
AISDSDRASSEKLF | TRBJ1-4 | - | TRBV10-3
ASSYGTDIYGYT | TRBJ1-2 | many | TRBV28
AIASGPNYGYT | TRBJ1-2 | - | TRBV10-3
SARVPPPRGKTYNEQF | TRBJ2-1 | few | TRBV20-1
ASTLLASSHNEQF | TRBJ2-1 | few | TRBV7-9
ASSQDKGTDYGYT | TRBJ1-2 | - | TRBV4-2
ASSLAGTSTDTQY | TRBJ2-3 | many | TRBV27
ASSLGTSEKAQY | TRBJ2-3 | few | TRBV7-6
ASSQRGFGYT | TRBJ1-2 | many | TRBV28
ASSYGVFSTGELF | TRBJ2-2 | many | TRBV6-2/TRBV6-3
ASSVDGQRDEQF | TRBJ2-1 | few | TRBV12-3/TRBV12-4
ASSVDTGELF | TRBJ2-2 | - | TRBV7-2
SANTGVQQPQH | TRBJ1-5 | many | TRBV20-1
SARVVGTTGYNEQF | TRBJ2-1 | - | TRBV20-1
ASSADRGRTNEKLF | TRBJ1-4 | many | TRBV27
SFLTSGLYNEQF | TRBJ2-1 | few | TRBV20-1
ASSPFRYNEQF | TRBJ2-1 | - | TRBV7-2
ASSRRGGVMNTEAF | TRBJ1-1 | many | TRBV6-1
ATNGPVANEQF | TRBJ2-1 | - | TRBV28
SVDPGAVGYT | TRBJ1-2 | - | TRBV29-1
ASSPFPMTYEQY | TRBJ2-7 | - | TRBV27
ASSYSWGANYGYT | TRBJ1-2 | few | TRBV6-2/TRBV6-3
ASSNRIRSSYNEQF | TRBJ2-1 | - | TRBV4-1
ASSQLPGLAGGEQY | TRBJ2-7 | - | TRBV3-1
ASSLQDYGYT | TRBJ1-2 | many | TRBV4-2
ASSLEGYGYT | TRBJ1-2 | many | TRBV7-2
ASSFFTYEQY | TRBJ2-7 | many | TRBV28
ASNRGSANYGYT | TRBJ1-2 | - | TRBV28
ASSPEMASGPYEQY | TRBJ2-7 | few | TRBV7-2
ASSSAGTQRETQY | TRBJ2-5 | - | TRBV19
ASSLWAGHSEQY | TRBJ2-7 | - | TRBV7-9
SVVDRGTYEQY | TRBJ2-7 | - | TRBV29-1
ASSTRDRAPDTQY | TRBJ2-3 | few | TRBV28
SAGSIRGPNYNEQF | TRBJ2-1 | - | TRBV20-1
SARDPLRGTDTQY | TRBJ2-3 | - | TRBV20-1
AISGQANTEAF | TRBJ1-1 | few | TRBV10-3